The source of this T cell receptor (beta chain) is a study of T cell responses to AZD1222 COVID-19 vaccine (dated by TCRdb to about 2021). Study-wide context: Because spike-specific TCR depth and breadth did not differ between the two schedules, AZD1222 recipients who got a second dose at roughly 4 weeks were pooled with those who got a second dose at roughly 12 weeks. A total of more than 230 trial participants underwent TCR sequencing, of whom around 210 had received two doses of AZD1222 and about 26 had received two doses of the MenACWY control vaccine. Trial participants were enrolled by age into subgroups of 18-55, 56-69 and 70-plus years, and roughly 150, 30 and 60 TCR-sequenced participants, respectively, were included in these subgroups. Overall results and qualifications from the work: Conclusions about previously exposed vaccinees are limited because only six or seven AZD1222 recipients were SARS-CoV-2 seropositive at baseline. The 56-69-year group was small, and its depth increase did not reach significance, likely because of low power. Participants were mostly white British, with more females than males. The authors suggested clonal diversity may have been underestimated. Epitopes outside the regions mutated in the B.1.351 and B.1.1.7 variants were reportedly recognized by nearly half of the unique spike-specific TCRs. A significant rise in spike-specific TCR breadth and depth was observed after two AZD1222 doses relative to day 0 and relative to MenACWY recipients. Because no day 14 peak-response samples were available, the repertoires could be characterized only after the peak T cell response. The whole spike protein was spanned by vaccine-associated CD4 TCRs, and dominant responses were seen in regions 160-218 and 743-854.

The time point label here, explained by the study, means: baseline before first vaccination. Samples from vaccinated people were obtained from the UK trials COV001 and COV002, which included a single-blind randomized controlled phase 2/3 trial of AZD1222 (ChAdOx1 nCoV-19) in healthy adults. Trial participant PBMC samples were collected at day 0 and day 28 after the second dose for TCRbeta chain sequencing. The cysteine opens and the phenylalanine closes a CDR3 of 14 amino acids. The retained sequence is limited to the CDR3, 42 bases, with the frame set at the first base. The germline V gene (reference sequence) sets CDR1 to DFQATT and CDR2 to SNEGSKA. Clipping removes 3 bases from V and 4 bases from J, with 5 as the unmatched junction base count. With respect to this clone: Its antigen remains unidentified. No base quality information exists; no much larger clone differs at one position.

The CDR3 regions of human TCRbeta chains were analyzed by immunosequencing. As for how the authors treated the data: Repertoire TCRs were checked for matches against a reference library of SARS-CoV-2-specific TCRs that had been generated using the MIRA antigen-specificity platform. Breadth was defined as the fraction of unique TCRs that were SARS-CoV-2-associated. Depth was defined as the fraction of total T cells that were SARS-CoV-2-associated. Each spike-specific TCR was assigned to its reactive spike region and to a CD4 or CD8 class using the MIRA data. Log10-transformed breadth and depth values were compared by one-way ANOVA with Sidak's multiple comparisons tests. TCRdb retrieved this table from immuneACCESS and kept in-frame rearrangements only. Not all clones are present; in checked studies, unresolved V genes account for under half, and no reason is known for the remainder. That table furnishes V, J and clone size, whereas the DNA furnished D and trimming. The sample table shows 90,000 to 110,000 clones, and more than 75% are seen once. About 9.1% of the sample comes from the top ten.

The chain couples TRBV20-1 to TRBJ2-3; 9 bases in between match TRBD2. This sample comprised peripheral blood, obtained on day 0 of AZD1222 vaccination. The sequence was collected from an adult in good health. The CDR3 corresponds to CSASSGRAPDTQYF. The base sequence is TGCAGTGCTAGTAGCGGGAGAGCCCCAGATACGCAGTATTTT.